This entry lists 9 T cell receptor beta chains sequenced from one sample in a study of chemoradiotherapy in HPV16-positive cancers. The data were produced by immunoSEQ multiplex PCR, yet TCRdb's version contains in-frame clones alone and is incomplete. This sample has around 8,000 clones, with less than 85% found just once. This specimen was collected from a patient who underwent chemoradiotherapy. The origin of the receptors is a human donor with HPV-associated anogenital cancer.

Only a few counts were recorded for this clone. This chain connects TRBV9 to TRBJ1-5; TRBD1 matches 8 bases. The CDR3 is 15 amino acids. Per germline, CDR1 SGDLS and CDR2 YYNGEE. With 4 bases clipped from V and 2 bases from J, the junction kept 5 bases outside the gene matches. As DNA, the CDR3 is TGTGCCAGCAGCCGACAGGGGTCGGGCAATCAGCCCCAGCATTTT. Its translation: CASSRQGSGNQPQHF.

The count of this clone is one. The V gene is TRBV28, the J gene TRBJ1-1; 11 bases map to TRBD1. The V and J ends lost 5 bases and 11 bases, in that order; junction bases with no gene match: 10. The CDR3 contains 14 residues. Germline assignment: CDR1 MDHEN and CDR2 SYDVKM. CDR3 loop: CASSTRTGGVRAFF. CDR3 nucleotides: TGTGCCAGCAGTACGAGGACAGGGGGCGTGAGGGCTTTCTTT.

The rearrangement links TRBV5-4 to TRBJ1-6, with 7 nucleotides matching TRBD1. Trimming at V came to 4 bases and at J to 5 bases, leaving 9 bases not matched to a gene. CDR3 length: 16 residues. Germline V lookup: CDR1 SGHNT, CDR2 YYREEE (reference sequence). CDR3 sequence: CASSLDRKIHNSPLHF. The CDR3 DNA sequence: TGTGCCAGCAGCCTGGACAGGAAGATCCATAATTCACCCCTCCACTTT.

The chain uses TRBV28 and TRBJ2-1, with D unclear. The V gene's germline CDR1 is MDHEN and CDR2 SYDVKM. V was clipped by 7 bases and J by 2 bases, with 24 bases between them. The CDR3 consists of 18 residues. CDR3 sequence (DNA): TGTGCCAGCACCACCCTAAGCCCAGCCCGCGCAGCCTACAATGAGCAGTTCTTC. It translates to CASTTLSPARAAYNEQFF.

The chain joins TRBV28 to TRBJ1-2, with a possible D match to TRBD1 (5 bases). Looked up from germline, CDR1 is MDHEN and CDR2 is SYDVKM. V lost 6 bases and J 7 bases, leaving 15 bases between the germline ends. This CDR3 spans 13 amino acids. Here the CDR3 reads CASRLDRVGGYTF. CDR3 DNA sequence: TGTGCCAGCAGGCTCGACAGAGTTGGTGGCTACACCTTC.

This clone ranks as medium-sized. The gene calls are TRBV19 and TRBJ2-5, with TRBD2 matching 12 bases. Germline CDR1 reads LNHDA; CDR2 reads SQIVND (reference sequence). CDR3 length: 15 amino acids. J lost 4 bases, V lost 2 bases, and 2 bases had no gene match. The CDR3 bases are TGTGCCAGTAGTATATCGGGACTAGCGGGAGAGACCCAGTACTTC. It codes for CASSISGLAGETQYF.

The genes are TRBV18 and TRBJ1-1, with 7 bases that match TRBD1. Trimming removed 3 bases from V and 7 bases from J; junction bases left unmatched: 5. The CDR3 runs to 13 residues. Germline CDR1 reads KGHSH; CDR2 reads LQKENI. In nucleotides, the CDR3 is TGTGCCAGCTCACCGGTGGGACAGAGTGAAGCTTTCTTT. Encoded protein: CASSPVGQSEAFF.

The chain employs TRBV19 and TRBJ2-7, with TRBD1 matching 7 bases. Looked up from germline, CDR1 is LNHDA and CDR2 is SQIVND (reference sequence). V dropped 6 bases and J dropped 0; count of bases not matched to a gene: 11. The CDR3 is made up of 16 amino acids. The CDR3 sequence: CASRWGIRTGSYEQYF. The CDR3 DNA reads TGTGCCAGTAGATGGGGAATTCGGACAGGCTCCTACGAGCAGTACTTC.

This chain links TRBV5-8 with TRBJ1-1; D uncertain. V was trimmed by 5 bases and J by 5 bases, leaving 16 bases between them. The CDR3 loop spans 14 amino acids. Germline V gene data show CDR1 as SGHTS and CDR2 as YDEGEE. Here the CDR3 DNA reads TGTGCCAGCAGACCGAGGGTGGATGGGACTGAAGCTTTCTTT. It codes for CASRPRVDGTEAFF. The variable domain in full, with the rest retrieved from reference TRBV5-8 and TRBJ1-1, is EAGVTQSPTHLIKTRGQQATLRCSPISGHTSVYWYQQALGLGLQFLLWYDEGEERNRGNFPPRFSGRQFPNYSSELNVNALELEDSALYLCASRPRVDGTEAFFGQGTRLTVV.